These T cell receptor beta chains were read from a single sample in a study of blood T cell repertoires in COVID-19. Produced via immunoSEQ multiplex PCR; TCRdb's table is partial and in-frame only. The sample consists of 200,000 to 300,000 clones, about 85% of them appearing once. Sequencing was done on a sample of peripheral blood. The receptors come from a man aged 25-40 years who had recovered from COVID-19. CDR3s include the opening cysteine and the closing phenylalanine or tryptophan. A D gene is named only where the DNA matches it firmly. Clone size is given for some rows only: seen once, a few or many times, or a class if the clone is expanded.

CDR3nt	CDR3aa	abundance	v_gene	j_gene	d_gene	len
TGTGCCACCAGCAGAGCAAGTGACGGAGGCACAGATACGCAGTATTTT	CATSRASDGGTDTQYF	few	TRBV15	TRBJ2-3	-	16
TGTGCCAGCAGGGACATGGGCGGTCAGCCCCAGCATTTT	CASRDMGGQPQHF	-	TRBV28	TRBJ1-5	-	13
TGTGCCAGCAGTTTCCAACCGGCGGGCATGAACACTGAAGCTTTCTTT	CASSFQPAGMNTEAFF	-	TRBV27	TRBJ1-1	-	16
TGTGCCAGCAGCTTAAAACTAGAAGAGACCCAGTACTTC	CASSLKLEETQYF	-	TRBV7-3	TRBJ2-5	-	13
TGCGCCAGCAAGGTTCCTAAAACTAGCGCAGATACGCAGTATTTT	CASKVPKTSADTQYF	-	TRBV5-1	TRBJ2-3	TRBD2	15
TGTGCCAGCAGCTCTACGACGTACAGGGAGCAGTTCTTC	CASSSTTYREQFF	-	TRBV28	TRBJ2-1	-	13
TGTGCCAGCAGCTTAGCTCCACCTGGAGGAGGCTACACCTTC	CASSLAPPGGGYTF	-	TRBV7-8	TRBJ1-2	-	14
TGTGCCAGTCAAACGACAGGGAGCTCCTACAATGAGCAGTTCTTC	CASQTTGSSYNEQFF	-	TRBV6-5	TRBJ2-1	TRBD1	15
TGTGCCAGCAGCGCGTATCTCTCCTACAATGAGCAGTTCTTC	CASSAYLSYNEQFF	-	TRBV21-1	TRBJ2-1	-	14
TGCGCCAGCAGCTCCCAATTATTACAGGGCCGAGGCTACACCTTC	CASSSQLLQGRGYTF	-	TRBV5-1	TRBJ1-2	-	15
TGTGCCAGCAGCTTGGGGGGCAGGGGGCGATTCTCAGGCACTGAAGCTTTCTTT	CASSLGGRGRFSGTEAFF	-	TRBV5-4	TRBJ1-1	TRBD1	18
TGTGCCAGCAGCGCGAGCTACGAGCAGTACTTC	CASSASYEQYF	-	TRBV3-1/TRBV3-2	TRBJ2-7	-	11
TGTGCCAGCAGCTTAAGGGGGAATGAAAAACTGTTTTTT	CASSLRGNEKLFF	few	TRBV7-6	TRBJ1-4	-	13
TGTGCCAGCAGTGTCGGGACAGTTAACACCGGGGAGCTGTTTTTT	CASSVGTVNTGELFF	many	TRBV2	TRBJ2-2	TRBD1	15
TGTGCCAGCAGCTTAGGCGGTGTCAACTCAGGGGGCATGCAGTATTTT	CASSLGGVNSGGMQYF	few	TRBV7-3	TRBJ2-3	TRBD1	16
TGTGCCAGCAGCGCGGGGACAGGGGGATCGGGAGAAAAACTGTTTTTT	CASSAGTGGSGEKLFF	-	TRBV7-9	TRBJ1-4	TRBD1	16